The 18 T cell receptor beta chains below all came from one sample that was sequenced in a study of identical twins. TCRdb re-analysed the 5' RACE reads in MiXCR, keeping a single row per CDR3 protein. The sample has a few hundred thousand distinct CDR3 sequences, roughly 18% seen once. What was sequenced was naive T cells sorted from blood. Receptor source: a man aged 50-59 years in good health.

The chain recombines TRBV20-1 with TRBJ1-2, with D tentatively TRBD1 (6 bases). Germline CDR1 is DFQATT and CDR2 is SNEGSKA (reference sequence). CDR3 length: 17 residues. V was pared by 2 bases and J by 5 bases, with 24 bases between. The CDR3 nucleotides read TGCAGTGCTAGAAAAGTATCGGGGGCCCACTGGCAATATGGCTACACCTTC. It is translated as CSARKVSGAHWQYGYTF.

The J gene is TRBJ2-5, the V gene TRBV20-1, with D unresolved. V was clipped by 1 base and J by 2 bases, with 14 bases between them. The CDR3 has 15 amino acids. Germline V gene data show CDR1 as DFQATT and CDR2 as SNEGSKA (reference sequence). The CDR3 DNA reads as TGCAGTGCTAGAGTCCCGAGGACGCTGCAAGAGACCCAGTACTTC. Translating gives CSARVPRTLQETQYF.

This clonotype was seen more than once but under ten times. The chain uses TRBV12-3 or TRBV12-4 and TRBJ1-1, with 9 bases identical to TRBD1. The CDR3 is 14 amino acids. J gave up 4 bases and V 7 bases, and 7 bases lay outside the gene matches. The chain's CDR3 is CASIPGQGFTEAFF. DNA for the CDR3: TGTGCCAGCATTCCGGGACAGGGTTTCACTGAAGCTTTCTTT.

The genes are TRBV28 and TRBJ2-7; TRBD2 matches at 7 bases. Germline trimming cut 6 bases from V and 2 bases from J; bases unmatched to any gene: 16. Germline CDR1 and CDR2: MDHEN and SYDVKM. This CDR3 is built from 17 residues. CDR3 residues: CASSLMLAGDPTYEQYF. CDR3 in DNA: TGTGCCAGCAGCCTAATGCTGGCGGGGGACCCCACCTACGAGCAGTACTTC.

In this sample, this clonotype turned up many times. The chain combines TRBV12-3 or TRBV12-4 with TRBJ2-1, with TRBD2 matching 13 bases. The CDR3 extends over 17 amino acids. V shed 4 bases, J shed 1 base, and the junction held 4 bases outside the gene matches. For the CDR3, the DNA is TGTGCCAGCAGTTCCGGACTAGCGGGAGATTCCTACAATGAGCAGTTCTTC. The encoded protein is CASSSGLAGDSYNEQFF.

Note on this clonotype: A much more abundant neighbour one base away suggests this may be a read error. This CDR3 is CASSLTVVGTDTQYF. DNA for the CDR3: TGTGCCAGCAGCTTAACAGTCGTAGGCACAGATACGCAGTATTTT. This sequence joins TRBV7-2 and TRBJ2-3, with unresolved D. The CDR3 is made up of 15 amino acids. CDR1 and CDR2 (germline): SGHTA, FQGNSA. Trimming removed 2 bases from V and 1 base from J, with 10 bases in between.

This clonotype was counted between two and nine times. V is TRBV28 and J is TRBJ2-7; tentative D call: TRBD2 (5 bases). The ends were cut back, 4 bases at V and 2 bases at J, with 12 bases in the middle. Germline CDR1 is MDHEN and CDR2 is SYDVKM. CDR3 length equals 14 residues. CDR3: CASSSPGSTYEQYF. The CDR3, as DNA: TGTGCCAGCAGTTCTCCGGGATCTACCTACGAGCAGTACTTC.

CDR3 in DNA: TGTGCCAGCAGCTTAGCGGAAGGGGGATACGAGCAGTACTTC. It translates to CASSLAEGGYEQYF. V usage is TRBV7-2 and J usage is TRBJ2-7; D may be TRBD1 (6 bases). The CDR3 has 14 residues. With 0 bases removed from V and 4 bases from J, the gap between germline ends came to 10 bases. Looked up from germline, CDR1 is SGHTA and CDR2 is FQGNSA.

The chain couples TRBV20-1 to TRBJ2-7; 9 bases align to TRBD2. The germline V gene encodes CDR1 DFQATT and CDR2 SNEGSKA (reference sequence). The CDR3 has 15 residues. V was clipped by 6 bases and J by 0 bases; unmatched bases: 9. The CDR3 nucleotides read TGCAGTGCCCTATCGCTAGCGGGAAGCTCCTACGAGCAGTACTTC. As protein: CSALSLAGSSYEQYF.

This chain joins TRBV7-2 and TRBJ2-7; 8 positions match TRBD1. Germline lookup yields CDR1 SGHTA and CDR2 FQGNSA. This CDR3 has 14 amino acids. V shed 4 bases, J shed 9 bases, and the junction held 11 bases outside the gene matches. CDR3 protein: CASSSGTGVVGQYF. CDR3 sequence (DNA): TGTGCCAGCAGCTCCGGGACAGGCGTAGTCGGGCAGTACTTC.

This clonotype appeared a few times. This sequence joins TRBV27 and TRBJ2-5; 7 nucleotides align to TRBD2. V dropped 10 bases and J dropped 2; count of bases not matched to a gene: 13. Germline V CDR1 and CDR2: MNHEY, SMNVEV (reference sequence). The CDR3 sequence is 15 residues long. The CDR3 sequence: CATGGLAGVQETQYF. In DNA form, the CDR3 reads TGTGCCACCGGGGGTCTCGCGGGGGTGCAAGAGACCCAGTACTTC.

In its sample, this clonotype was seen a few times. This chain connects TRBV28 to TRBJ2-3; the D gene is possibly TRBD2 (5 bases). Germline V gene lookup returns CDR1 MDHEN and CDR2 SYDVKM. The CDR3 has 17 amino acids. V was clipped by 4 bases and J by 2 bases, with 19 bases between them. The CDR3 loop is CASSSSPSSGDTDTQYF. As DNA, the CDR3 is TGTGCCAGCAGTTCCTCACCATCCAGCGGCGACACAGATACGCAGTATTTT.

The CDR3 DNA follows: TGCAGCGTCTATCCTACCGGGACAGGGGGTGCAGAGACCCAGTACTTC. Encoded protein: CSVYPTGTGGAETQYF. V and J are TRBV29-1 and TRBJ2-5, with 11 positions matching TRBD1. Losses at the gene ends were 6 bases for V and 4 bases for J; bases not matched to a gene: 13. This CDR3 has 16 amino acids. Germline values: CDR1 SQVTM, CDR2 ANQGSEA.

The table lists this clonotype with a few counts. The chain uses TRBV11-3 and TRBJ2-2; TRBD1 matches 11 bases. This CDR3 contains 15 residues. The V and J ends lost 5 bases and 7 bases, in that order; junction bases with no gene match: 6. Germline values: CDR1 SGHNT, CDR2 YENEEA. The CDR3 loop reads CASSRGQGADGELFF. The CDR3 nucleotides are TGTGCCAGCAGCCGCGGACAGGGGGCTGACGGGGAGCTGTTTTTT.

CDR3 in amino acids: CAWSLGGTSYEQYF. The CDR3 bases are TGTGCCTGGAGTTTGGGGGGAACCTCCTACGAGCAGTACTTC. The chain uses TRBV30 and TRBJ2-7, with TRBD2 as a possible D gene (6 bases). The CDR3 has 14 amino acids. Trimming left V 2 bases short and J 0 bases short, with 11 bases between. Germline values: CDR1 GTSNPN, CDR2 SVGIG (reference sequence).

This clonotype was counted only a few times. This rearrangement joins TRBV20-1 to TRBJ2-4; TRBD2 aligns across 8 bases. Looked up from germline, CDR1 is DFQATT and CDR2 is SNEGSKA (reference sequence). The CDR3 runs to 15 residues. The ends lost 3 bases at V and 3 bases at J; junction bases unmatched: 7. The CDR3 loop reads CSARAGGWGKNIQYF. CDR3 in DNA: TGCAGTGCTAGGGCGGGAGGTTGGGGCAAAAACATTCAGTACTTC.

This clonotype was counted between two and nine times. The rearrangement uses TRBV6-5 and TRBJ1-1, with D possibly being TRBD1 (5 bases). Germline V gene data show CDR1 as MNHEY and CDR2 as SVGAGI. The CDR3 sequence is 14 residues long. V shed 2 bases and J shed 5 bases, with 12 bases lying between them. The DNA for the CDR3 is TGTGCCAGCAGTTACCCTGGGGGGAAGACTGAAGCTTTCTTT. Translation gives CASSYPGGKTEAFF.

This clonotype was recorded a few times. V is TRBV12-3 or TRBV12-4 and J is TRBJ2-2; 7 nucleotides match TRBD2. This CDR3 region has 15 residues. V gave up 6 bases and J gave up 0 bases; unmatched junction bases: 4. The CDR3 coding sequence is TGTGCCAGCAGCAGGGACTACCCGAACACCGGGGAGCTGTTTTTT. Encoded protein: CASSRDYPNTGELFF.